These 28 T cell receptor beta chains share one sample of origin, sequenced in a study of long-term antiretroviral therapy in people with HIV. They ran version v3.0 of the immunoSEQ assay at survey level. The assay was immunoSEQ multiplex PCR, and TCRdb's table has in-frame clones only and misses some. Among 25,000 to 35,000 clones listed, about 89% were seen once. Here the sequenced sample was unsorted PBMCs, taken 3.1 years after starting antiretroviral therapy. All receptors derive from a young man with HIV.

The chain carries TRBV19 and TRBJ2-7; D gene uncertain. Trimming cost V 6 bases and J 1 base, with 13 bases left between them. The CDR3 runs 14 residues. Germline V CDR1 and CDR2: LNHDA, SQIVND (reference sequence). This CDR3 is CASSTPAHSYEQYF. The CDR3 DNA reads TGTGCCAGTAGCACCCCTGCACATTCCTACGAGCAGTACTTC. The full variable domain, completed using reference TRBV19 and TRBJ2-7, is DGGITQSPKYLFRKEGQNVTLSCEQNLNHDAMYWYRQDPGQGLRLIYYSQIVNDFQKGDIAEGYSVSREKKESFPLTVTSAQKNPTAFYLCASSTPAHSYEQYFGPGTRLTVT.

The CDR3 sequence: CASTTLSHYGYTF. CDR3 coding DNA: TGTGCCAGCACCACCTTGTCGCACTATGGCTACACCTTC. The gene calls are TRBV5-6 and TRBJ1-2; no firm D call. Germline V gene lookup returns CDR1 SGHDT and CDR2 YYEEEE. V lost 6 bases and J 3 bases, leaving 12 bases between the germline ends. CDR3 length: 13 amino acids.

The genes are TRBV7-6 and TRBJ2-5; D may be TRBD1 or TRBD2 (7 bases each). Trimming removed 10 bases from V and 9 bases from J, with 21 bases in between. The CDR3 has 13 amino acids. Germline V gene lookup returns CDR1 SGHVS and CDR2 FNYEAQ. CDR3 nucleotide sequence: TGTGCCATCACATCAGCCCCAGGGGGGGCCCAGTACTTC. Translated, it gives CAITSAPGGAQYF.

The chain uses TRBV7-8 and TRBJ2-7, with D unresolved. There are 14 residues in the CDR3. The germline gives CDR1 SGHVS, CDR2 FQNEAQ. V was cut by 1 base and J by 9 bases, with 16 bases left in between. CDR3 DNA sequence: TGTGCCAGCAGCTTAGAACAGACCTACGATAGGCAGTACTTC. Amino acid sequence: CASSLEQTYDRQYF.

This chain links TRBV7-9 with TRBJ1-2; 10 bases fit TRBD1. This CDR3 region has 17 residues. The V gene end was trimmed by 2 bases and the J gene end by 1 base; junction bases not matched to a gene: 7. Per the germline V gene, CDR1 is SEHNR and CDR2 is FQNEAQ (reference sequence). For the CDR3, the DNA is TGTGCCAGCAGCTTAACAGCCGACAGGGGGCTTAACTATGGCTACACCTTC. Translating gives CASSLTADRGLNYGYTF.

This clone was detected once. V is TRBV7-4 and J is TRBJ2-7, with D unclear. CDR1 is SGHVT, CDR2 SQSDAQ, per germline. The CDR3 totals 11 residues. V was pared by 1 base and J by 4 bases, with 2 bases between. DNA of the CDR3: TGTGCCAGCAGCTTAGTTTACGAGCAGTACTTC. Residues: CASSLVYEQYF.

This sequence joins TRBV4-1 and TRBJ1-1; 9 bases map to TRBD1. V shed 7 bases and J 0 bases; nucleotides not matched to a gene: 6. Germline V CDR1 and CDR2: MGHRA, YSYEKL. There are 15 residues in the CDR3. The CDR3 DNA follows: TGCGCCAGCATGGGGACAGGGCTAATGAACACTGAAGCTTTCTTT. The encoded protein is CASMGTGLMNTEAFF.

The rearrangement joins TRBV29-1 to TRBJ2-3; 11 bases line up with TRBD1. The CDR3 spans 17 residues. CDR1 and CDR2 from the germline V gene are SQVTM and ANQGSEA. The CDR3 DNA is TGCAGTCCTCGGACAGGGGGCTTCGGGGGCTTCGGAGATACGCAGTATTTT. This gives the protein CSPRTGGFGGFGDTQYF.

This chain uses TRBV30 with TRBJ2-7; D is tentatively TRBD1 or TRBD2 (5 bases each). V was shortened by 0 bases and J by 7 bases, with 16 bases between the two germline ends. The germline gives CDR1 GTSNPN, CDR2 SVGIG (reference sequence). This CDR3 spans 14 amino acids. The CDR3 protein is CAWSVRRGWGEQYF. The CDR3 nucleotides read TGTGCCTGGAGTGTACGACGCGGCTGGGGGGAGCAGTACTTC. The variable domain in full, with the rest retrieved from reference TRBV30 and TRBJ2-7, is SQTIHQWPATLVQPVGSPLSLECTVEGTSNPNLYWYRQAAGRGLQLLFYSVGIGQISSEVPQNLSASRPQDRQFILSSKKLLLSDSGFYLCAWSVRRGWGEQYFGPGTRLTVT.

The chain recombines TRBV10-3 with TRBJ1-1, with no clear D. The CDR3 runs 12 residues. Germline V lookup: CDR1 ENHRY, CDR2 SYGVKD. V was trimmed by 11 bases and J by 2 bases, leaving 12 bases between them. The chain's CDR3 is CAGGGRNTEAFF. The DNA of the CDR3 is TGTGCCGGTGGCGGAAGAAACACTGAAGCTTTCTTT.

The chain links TRBV7-2 to TRBJ1-2; 10 nucleotides align to TRBD1. The germline CDR1 and CDR2 sequences are SGHTA and FQGNSA. The CDR3 has 14 amino acids. With V trimmed by 7 bases and J by 8 bases, 10 bases remained unmatched. In DNA, the CDR3 is TGTGCCAGCACTCCGACAGGGGGCGAGTCCGGCTACACCTTC. The encoded protein is CASTPTGGESGYTF.

The rearrangement uses TRBV2 and TRBJ2-7; D possibly matches TRBD1 or TRBD2 (6 bases each). This CDR3 comprises 13 residues. Germline CDR1 SNHLY, CDR2 FYNNEI. The V and J ends lost 4 bases and 6 bases respectively, with 13 bases between them. This CDR3 reads CASSVGGGAEQYF. In nucleotides, the CDR3 is TGTGCCAGCAGTGTAGGGGGAGGAGCCGAGCAGTACTTC.

V is TRBV25-1 and J is TRBJ2-7; D not certain. The germline CDR1 and CDR2 sequences are MGHDK and SYGVNS. V was clipped by 4 bases and J by 3 bases, with 4 bases between them. CDR3 length: 11 residues. This chain's CDR3 is CASSAYYEQYF. DNA of the CDR3: TGTGCCAGCAGTGCTTACTACGAGCAGTACTTC.

The chain joins TRBV9 to TRBJ1-2, with unresolved D. Germline CDR1 SGDLS, CDR2 YYNGEE. V was trimmed by 7 bases and J by 3 bases, leaving 7 bases between them. The CDR3 contains 11 residues. In DNA, the CDR3 is TGTGCCAGCCACGGGGACTATGGCTACACCTTC. Translating it yields CASHGDYGYTF.

The rearrangement joins TRBV2 to TRBJ2-7; TRBD2 matches 7 bases. Germline assignment: CDR1 SNHLY and CDR2 FYNNEI. The ends lost 9 bases at V and 6 bases at J; junction bases unmatched: 8. The CDR3 length is 12 residues. DNA for the CDR3: TGTGCCAGTTATGTTTCGGGGGGCGAGCAGTACTTC. Translating it yields CASYVSGGEQYF.

The chain has TRBV2 and TRBJ2-7; D gene unclear. CDR3 length: 14 residues. Trimming took off 5 bases at V and 7 bases at J, with 18 bases between the two ends. Germline loops: CDR1 SNHLY, CDR2 FYNNEI. The CDR3 loop is CASSPRRAASEQYF. Written as DNA, the CDR3 is TGTGCCAGCAGTCCCCGGCGAGCCGCGAGTGAGCAGTACTTC.

The gene calls are TRBV25-1 and TRBJ1-1; D gene ambiguous. V lost 9 bases, J lost 5 bases, and 16 bases lay in between. The CDR3 spans 13 residues. Per germline, CDR1 MGHDK and CDR2 SYGVNS. For the CDR3, the DNA is TGTGCCAGTGGGGTTGGTAGGAATACTGAAGCTTTCTTT. This sequence encodes CASGVGRNTEAFF.

The chain is built from TRBV20-1 and TRBJ1-2, with D hard to call. The germline V and J ends were trimmed by 3 bases and 7 bases, with 9 bases remaining between them. Germline assignment: CDR1 DFQATT and CDR2 SNEGSKA (reference sequence). This CDR3 has 11 residues. In DNA form, the CDR3 reads TGCAGTGCTAGCCAGGACCTTGGCTACACCTTC. This sequence encodes CSASQDLGYTF.

The chain has TRBV4-1 and TRBJ2-7; possibly TRBD1 for D (6 bases). The length of the CDR3 is 16 residues. Germline V gene sequence: CDR1 MGHRA, CDR2 YSYEKL. Trimming pared 8 bases from V and 2 bases from J, leaving 22 bases between. CDR3 nucleotides: TGCGCCAGCGCCACCCTATTTGGGGGCGAAACCTACGAGCAGTACTTC. Translation: CASATLFGGETYEQYF.

The chain combines TRBV5-1 with TRBJ2-2; D is unresolved. The CDR3 loop spans 15 amino acids. Trimming stripped 0 bases from V and 0 bases from J, with 6 bases between. CDR1 and CDR2 from the germline V gene are SGHRS and YFSETQ. In nucleotides, the CDR3 is TGCGCCAGCAGCTTGGAACATGCGAACACCGGGGAGCTGTTTTTT. Translation gives CASSLEHANTGELFF.

CDR3 region: CASTPGLSNTGELFF. In DNA, the CDR3 is TGTGCCAGCACCCCTGGACTATCGAACACCGGGGAGCTGTTTTTT. This chain uses TRBV7-3 with TRBJ2-2; D may be TRBD2 (6 bases). V lost 7 bases to trimming and J lost 0 bases, with 12 bases between them. Germline CDR1 reads SGHTA; CDR2 reads FQGTGA. The CDR3 contains 15 residues.

This clone was observed a single time. The rearrangement joins TRBV7-9 to TRBJ2-5; 8 bases match TRBD1. The CDR3 has 13 residues. J lost 5 bases, V lost 4 bases, and 3 bases had no gene match. Per germline, CDR1 SEHNR and CDR2 FQNEAQ (reference sequence). The CDR3, as DNA: TGTGCCAGCAGCTCGACAGGGGAGGAGACCCAGTACTTC. It yields the protein CASSSTGEETQYF. Supplemented by reference TRBV7-9 and TRBJ2-5, the full variable domain reads DTGVSQNPRHKITKRGQNVTFRCDPISEHNRLYWYRQTLGQGPEFLTYFQNEAQLEKSRLLSDRFSAERPKGSFSTLEIQRTEQGDSAMYLCASSSTGEETQYFGPGTRLLVL.

This rearrangement joins TRBV19 to TRBJ2-3; either TRBD1 or TRBD2 may supply D (5 bases each). The CDR3 sequence is 14 residues long. Germline V gene lookup returns CDR1 LNHDA and CDR2 SQIVND (reference sequence). The ends were cut back, 5 bases at V and 6 bases at J, with 15 bases in the middle. CDR3 region: CASSPGPRGDTQYF. The CDR3 DNA sequence: TGTGCCAGTAGTCCGGGGCCAAGAGGTGATACGCAGTATTTT.

The chain is built from TRBV19 and TRBJ2-6; D is undetermined. The CDR3 is 15 residues long. Trimming stripped 4 bases from V and 0 bases from J, with 7 bases between. From germline, CDR1 is LNHDA and CDR2 SQIVND (reference sequence). The CDR3 DNA is TGTGCCAGTAGTACGACGGACTCTGGGGCCAACGTCCTGACTTTC. It yields the protein CASSTTDSGANVLTF.

This clone was found once. V and J are TRBV7-8 and TRBJ2-7, with D tentatively TRBD1 or TRBD2 (5 bases each). The length of the CDR3 is 17 residues. Per the germline V gene, CDR1 is SGHVS and CDR2 is FQNEAQ. V gave up 0 bases and J gave up 2 bases, with 17 bases separating them. CDR3 residues: CASSLARGFYIPYEQYF. CDR3 sequence (DNA): TGTGCCAGCAGCTTAGCCCGGGGCTTTTATATTCCCTACGAGCAGTACTTC.

The gene calls are TRBV5-4 and TRBJ2-3; the D gene is possibly TRBD2 (6 bases). In germline, CDR1 is SGHNT, CDR2 YYREEE (reference sequence). CDR3 length: 14 amino acids. V lost 1 base and J lost 6, with 12 bases in between. The CDR3 DNA reads as TGTGCCAGCAGCTTGCGGGGGAGACAGGATACGCAGTATTTT. Its protein product is CASSLRGRQDTQYF.

In this sample, this clone turned up once. In DNA, the CDR3 is TGCGCCAGCAGCTTGCCAGACAGGGCAGATACGCAGTATTTT. Residues: CASSLPDRADTQYF. This rearrangement joins TRBV5-1 to TRBJ2-3, with 7 bases fitting TRBD1. There are 14 residues in the CDR3. Germline lookup yields CDR1 SGHRS and CDR2 YFSETQ. V trimming: 1 base; J trimming: 4 bases; junction bases outside the gene matches: 3. The full variable domain, its missing parts supplied by reference TRBV5-1 and TRBJ2-3, is KAGVTQTPRYLIKTRGQQVTLSCSPISGHRSVSWYQQTPGQGLQFLFEYFSETQRNKGNFPGRFSGRQFSNSRSEMNVSTLELGDSALYLCASSLPDRADTQYFGPGTRLTVL.

This sequence joins TRBV18 and TRBJ2-3; no clear D. V lost 3 bases, J lost 0 bases, and 10 bases lay in between. The germline V gene has CDR1 KGHSH and CDR2 LQKENI. The CDR3 has 15 residues. CDR3 bases: TGTGCCAGCTCACCCACGTCGGAGAGCACAGATACGCAGTATTTT. Protein product: CASSPTSESTDTQYF.